These 14 T cell receptor beta chains came from one sample sequenced in a study of beta chain features in type 1 diabetes. Expressed TCRB transcripts were sequenced because the isolated RNA had all been reverse transcribed beforehand. Generated by immunoSEQ multiplex PCR, the TCRdb table keeps only in-frame clones and is missing some. The table lists nearly 350,000 clones, less than 9.5% of them singletons, with around 0.45% in the top ten. The sample consisted of central memory CD4+ T cells from blood. These receptors were collected from a woman aged 18-29 years in good health.

This clone was seen a handful of times. The junction shows a germline mismatch at one end, possibly a read error. The V and J genes are TRBV18 and TRBJ2-1; tentatively, D is TRBD1 or TRBD2 (5 bases each). From germline, CDR1 is KGHSH and CDR2 LQKENI. The CDR3 extends over 13 amino acids. The CDR3 DNA follows: TGTGCCAGCTCACCGACTGCCGGGACCACCATTCTCTTC. It encodes CASSPTAGTTILF.

This clone was seen a handful of times. Here the CDR3 DNA reads TGTGCCAGCAGTTACGGGGATCAGCCCCAGCATTTT. Its translation: CASSYGDQPQHF. This chain connects TRBV6-6 to TRBJ1-5; D gene ambiguous. Between the trimmed V and J ends, which lost 2 bases and 5 bases, there was a span of 4 bases. Germline V gene data show CDR1 as MNHNY and CDR2 as SVGAGI (reference sequence). CDR3 length equals 12 residues.

In regard to this clone: One end of the junction is discordant with germline, which a read error may explain. The chain couples TRBV14 to TRBJ1-2; TRBD1 matches at 8 bases. The germline CDR1 and CDR2 sequences are SGHDN and FVKESK. This CDR3 is 13 amino acids long. The CDR3: CASSQADRGRLGF. The DNA of the CDR3 is TGTGCCAGCAGCCAAGCAGACAGGGGTCGGTTGGGGTTC.

The V call is TRBV7-9, the J call TRBJ2-6; 7 bases fit TRBD1. The V gene end was trimmed by 6 bases and the J gene end by 0 bases; junction bases not matched to a gene: 14. Germline CDR1 reads SEHNR; CDR2 reads FQNEAQ (reference sequence). The CDR3 runs 19 residues. CDR3 protein: CASRPSLGQNVSGANVLTF. For the CDR3, the DNA is TGTGCCAGCAGACCTAGCCTGGGACAGAACGTCTCTGGGGCCAACGTCCTGACTTTC.

The chain has TRBV2 and TRBJ2-2; weak D call: TRBD1 (5 bases). The V end was cut by 5 bases, the J end by 8 bases, with 15 bases between. Germline loops: CDR1 SNHLY, CDR2 FYNNEI. The CDR3 is 14 amino acids. Here the CDR3 DNA reads TGTGCCAGCAGTACCCCAGGGTTTTCGGGGGAGCTGTTTTTT. Amino acids: CASSTPGFSGELFF.

This clone appeared a few times. The CDR3: CASSLQGGTEAFF. The CDR3 DNA reads TGTGCCAGCAGCTTACAAGGGGGGACTGAAGCTTTCTTT. J is TRBJ1-1 and V is TRBV7-9; possible D gene TRBD1, 6 bases. V was cut by 2 bases and J by 5 bases, with 9 bases left in between. The CDR3 is made up of 13 amino acids. Looked up from germline, CDR1 is SEHNR and CDR2 is FQNEAQ (reference sequence).

A few counts support this clone. The V call is TRBV19, the J call TRBJ2-2, with D unresolved. Trimming shortened V by 5 bases and J by 9 bases, and 13 bases separated the two germline ends. The germline CDR1 and CDR2 sequences are LNHDA and SQIVND (reference sequence). CDR3 size: 13 residues. CDR3 sequence: CASSPPLTWELFF. CDR3 bases: TGTGCCAGTAGTCCCCCTCTGACCTGGGAGCTGTTTTTT.

This clone occurred a few times. This rearrangement joins TRBV5-6 to TRBJ2-3; 7 positions agree with TRBD1. The V segment lost 1 base and the J segment 2 bases; nucleotides outside the gene matches: 7. Germline CDR1 reads SGHDT; CDR2 reads YYEEEE. The CDR3 covers 16 residues. The DNA for the CDR3 is TGTGCCAGCAGCTTGCCGGGACAGACATTCACAGATACGCAGTATTTT. This sequence encodes CASSLPGQTFTDTQYF.

This clone came up a few times. The CDR3 coding sequence is TGTGCCAGCAGCTTAGATCTCTCTGGAAACACCATATATTTT. Protein product: CASSLDLSGNTIYF. The chain is built from TRBV7-8 and TRBJ1-3; D gene unclear. This CDR3 comprises 14 residues. Germline CDR1 reads SGHVS; CDR2 reads FQNEAQ. Trimming took off 1 base at V and 0 bases at J, with 4 bases between the two ends.

A note on this clone: In the same sample, other DNA sequences code for this CDR3. V is TRBV25-1 and J is TRBJ1-3, with a weak D call TRBD1 (5 bases). V shed 4 bases and J shed 4 bases, with 8 bases lying between them. CDR3 size: 13 residues. From germline, CDR1 is MGHDK and CDR2 SYGVNS. In DNA, the CDR3 is TGTGCCAGCAGTGGAGGGGTAGGAAACACCATATATTTT. It codes for CASSGGVGNTIYF.

The rearrangement joins TRBV19 to TRBJ2-5; D unresolved. CDR1 and CDR2 from the germline V gene are LNHDA and SQIVND (reference sequence). The CDR3 contains 14 residues. Trimming stripped 7 bases from V and 0 bases from J, with 12 bases between. The CDR3 is CASNPRGNQETQYF. CDR3 nucleotide sequence: TGTGCCAGTAACCCGAGAGGAAACCAAGAGACCCAGTACTTC.

This clone was detected only a few times. The sample holds other DNA sequences that translate to the same CDR3. This chain links TRBV2 with TRBJ2-4; 7 nucleotides match TRBD2. The CDR3 covers 13 residues. Trimming at V came to 1 base and at J to 7 bases, leaving 1 base not matched to a gene. Germline values: CDR1 SNHLY, CDR2 FYNNEI. Here the CDR3 DNA reads TGTGCCAGCAGTGAAGGACTAGCCAACATTCAGTACTTC. Its translation is CASSEGLANIQYF.

Of note for this clone: Different DNA sequences within this sample yield the same CDR3. V and J are TRBV18 and TRBJ1-1; D remains unclear. Trimming left V 2 bases short and J 0 bases short, with 4 bases between. The CDR3 has 13 amino acids. The germline V gene encodes CDR1 KGHSH and CDR2 LQKENI. The CDR3 bases are TGTGCCAGCTCACCAGATATGAACACTGAAGCTTTCTTT. Translating gives CASSPDMNTEAFF.

The V gene is TRBV7-9, the J gene TRBJ2-7, with 8 positions matching TRBD2. The germline gives CDR1 SEHNR, CDR2 FQNEAQ (reference sequence). The CDR3 is 15 residues long. The ends lost 2 bases at V and 6 bases at J; junction bases unmatched: 9. The CDR3 sequence is CASSLTTGGRLEQYF. The CDR3, as DNA: TGTGCCAGCAGCTTAACTACGGGAGGGCGGCTCGAGCAGTACTTC.